The TCR beta chain under discussion was sequenced for a study of CD8+ T cells in alopecia areata. Findings and limits, study-wide: Persistence of many expanded lesional clones was seen in scalp and blood during tofacitinib.

RNA was isolated and reverse transcribed to cDNA, the sequencing template. Repertoires were generated with immunoSEQ multiplex PCR, while TCRdb's copy carries only in-frame clones and drops some. The sample holds fewer than 350,000 clones, roughly 64% seen once. Comments on this clone: No antigen is known for it.

Germline V lookup: CDR1 MGHRA, CDR2 YSYEKL. V was cut by 4 bases and J by 0 bases, with 12 bases left in between. The CDR3 runs 15 residues. This sample's treatment: oral pan-JAK inhibitor, 5-10 mg twice daily. Specimens obtained from alopecia areata patients comprised lesional scalp punch biopsies and peripheral blood. The sequence was obtained from a human donor with alopecia areata. J is TRBJ2-5 and V is TRBV4-1; D possibly corresponds to TRBD2 (5 bases). The sample consisted of CD4+ T cells sorted from blood, taken at week 24, from a patient treated with tofacitinib. CDR3 nucleotide sequence: TGCGCCAGCAGCCCCCTTCGGGGTAACCAAGAGACCCAGTACTTC. It codes for CASSPLRGNQETQYF.